This TCR beta chain was retrieved from a study of control samples from healthy donors and cancer patients. Germline V gives CDR1 SGDLS, CDR2 YYNGEE. The CDR3 spans 17 residues. The J segment lost 8 bases and the V segment lost 0 bases, leaving 10 bases of the junction unmatched. Assay: immunoSEQ multiplex PCR; the TCRdb copy retains only in-frame clones and omits some. The data show a few hundred thousand clones, 90% seen once. Source material: PBMCs. V is TRBV9 and J is TRBJ1-4; 10 bases align to TRBD1. This sequence was found in a middle-aged man with head and neck cancer. In DNA form, the CDR3 reads TGTGCCAGCAGCGTAGACGGGACAGGGGCCGCGGGGGAAAAACTGTTTTTT. Translating gives CASSVDGTGAAGEKLFF. The full variable domain, with the rest looked up from reference TRBV9 and TRBJ1-4, is DSGVTQTPKHLITATGQRVTLRCSPRSGDLSVYWYQQSLDQGLQFLIQYYNGEERAKGNILERFSAQQFPDLHSELNLSSLELGDSALYFCASSVDGTGAAGEKLFFGSGTQLSVL.